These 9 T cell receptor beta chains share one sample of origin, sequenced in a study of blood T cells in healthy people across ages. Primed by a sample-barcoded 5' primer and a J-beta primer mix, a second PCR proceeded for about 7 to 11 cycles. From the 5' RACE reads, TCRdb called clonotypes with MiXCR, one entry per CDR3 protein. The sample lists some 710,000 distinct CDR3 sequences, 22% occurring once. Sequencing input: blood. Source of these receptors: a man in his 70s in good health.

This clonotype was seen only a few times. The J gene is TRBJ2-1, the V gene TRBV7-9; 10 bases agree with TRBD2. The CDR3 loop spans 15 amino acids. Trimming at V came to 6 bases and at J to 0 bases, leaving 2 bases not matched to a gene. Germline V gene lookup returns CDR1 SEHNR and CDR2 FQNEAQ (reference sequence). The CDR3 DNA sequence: TGTGCCAGCAGACTAGCGGGGAGCTCCTACAATGAGCAGTTCTTC. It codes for CASRLAGSSYNEQFF.

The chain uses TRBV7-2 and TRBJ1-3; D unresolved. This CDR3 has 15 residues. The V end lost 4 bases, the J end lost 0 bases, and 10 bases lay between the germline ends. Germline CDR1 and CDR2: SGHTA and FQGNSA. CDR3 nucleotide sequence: TGTGCCAGCAGCTCAACGCCCGGCTCTGGAAACACCATATATTTT. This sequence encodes CASSSTPGSGNTIYF.

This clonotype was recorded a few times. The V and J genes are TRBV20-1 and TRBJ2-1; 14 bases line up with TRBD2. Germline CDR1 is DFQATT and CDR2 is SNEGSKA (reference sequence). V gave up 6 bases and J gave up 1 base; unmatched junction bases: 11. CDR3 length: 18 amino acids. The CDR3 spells CSAPTSGRAYRSYNEQFF. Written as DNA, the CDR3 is TGCAGTGCACCGACTAGCGGGAGGGCTTACCGGTCCTACAATGAGCAGTTCTTC.

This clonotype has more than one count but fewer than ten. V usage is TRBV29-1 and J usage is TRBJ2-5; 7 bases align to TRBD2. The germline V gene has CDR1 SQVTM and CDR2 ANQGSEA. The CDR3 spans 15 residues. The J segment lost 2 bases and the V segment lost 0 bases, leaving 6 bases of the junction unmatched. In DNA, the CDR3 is TGCAGCGTTGAAGATCGGGGGAGGGGTCAAGAGACCCAGTACTTC. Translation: CSVEDRGRGQETQYF.

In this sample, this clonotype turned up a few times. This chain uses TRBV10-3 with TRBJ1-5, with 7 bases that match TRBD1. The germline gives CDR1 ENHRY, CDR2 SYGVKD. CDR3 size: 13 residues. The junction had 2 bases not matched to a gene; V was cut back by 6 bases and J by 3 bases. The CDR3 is CAIRGTDNQPQHF. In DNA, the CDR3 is TGTGCCATCAGGGGGACAGACAATCAGCCCCAGCATTTT.

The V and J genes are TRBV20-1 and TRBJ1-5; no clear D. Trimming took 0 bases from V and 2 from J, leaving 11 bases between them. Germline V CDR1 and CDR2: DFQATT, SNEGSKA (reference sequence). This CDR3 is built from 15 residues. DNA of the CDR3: TGCAGTGCTAGAGACGTAAGAGTGGGCAATCAGCCCCAGCATTTT. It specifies CSARDVRVGNQPQHF.

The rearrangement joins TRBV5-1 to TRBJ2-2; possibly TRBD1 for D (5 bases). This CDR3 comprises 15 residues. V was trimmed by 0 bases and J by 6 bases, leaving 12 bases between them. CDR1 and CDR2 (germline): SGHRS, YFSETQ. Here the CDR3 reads CASSLEKGRAGELFF. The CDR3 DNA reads TGCGCCAGCAGCTTGGAAAAGGGGCGAGCCGGGGAGCTGTTTTTT.

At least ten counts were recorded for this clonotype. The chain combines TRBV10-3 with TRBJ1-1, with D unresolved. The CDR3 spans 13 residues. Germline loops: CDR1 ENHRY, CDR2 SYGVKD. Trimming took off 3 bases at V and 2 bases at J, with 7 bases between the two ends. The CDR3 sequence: CAISEGVNTEAFF. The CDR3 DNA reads TGTGCCATCAGTGAAGGAGTCAACACTGAAGCTTTCTTT.

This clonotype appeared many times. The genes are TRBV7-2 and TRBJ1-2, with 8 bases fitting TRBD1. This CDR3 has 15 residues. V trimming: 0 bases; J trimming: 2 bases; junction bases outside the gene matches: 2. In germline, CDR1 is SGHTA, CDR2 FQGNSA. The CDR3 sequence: CASSLANRGNYGYTF. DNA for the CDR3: TGTGCCAGCAGCTTAGCAAACAGGGGGAACTATGGCTACACCTTC.